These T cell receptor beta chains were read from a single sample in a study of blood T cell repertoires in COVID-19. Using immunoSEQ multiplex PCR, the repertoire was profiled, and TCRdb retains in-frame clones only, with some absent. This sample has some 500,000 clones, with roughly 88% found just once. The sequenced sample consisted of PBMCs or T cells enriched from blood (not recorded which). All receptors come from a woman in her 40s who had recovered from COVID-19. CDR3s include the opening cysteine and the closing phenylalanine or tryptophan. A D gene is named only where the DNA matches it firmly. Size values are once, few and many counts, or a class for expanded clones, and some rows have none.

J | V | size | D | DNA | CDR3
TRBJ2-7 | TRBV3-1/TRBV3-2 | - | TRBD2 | TGTGCCAGCTCCGCTAGCGGGAGTTACGAGCAGTACTTC | CASSASGSYEQYF
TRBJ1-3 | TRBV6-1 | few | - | TGTGCCAGCAGTGAACAACTCGACAGGTCTGGAAACACCATATATTTT | CASSEQLDRSGNTIYF
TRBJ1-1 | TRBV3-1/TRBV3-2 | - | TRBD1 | TGTGCCAGCAGCCATGGGGACAGGCTTTACTCCGAAGCTTTCTTT | CASSHGDRLYSEAFF
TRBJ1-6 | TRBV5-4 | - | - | TGTGCCAGCAGCGTACAGGGTGATAATTCACCCCTCCACTTT | CASSVQGDNSPLHF
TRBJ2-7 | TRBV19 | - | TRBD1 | TGTGCCAGTAGTCTCCTACCCGGACAGGGGGCGGTGGAGCAGTACTTC | CASSLLPGQGAVEQYF
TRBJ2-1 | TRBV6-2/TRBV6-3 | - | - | TGTGCCAGCAGTCCCTACAGGTACAATGAGCAGTTCTTC | CASSPYRYNEQFF
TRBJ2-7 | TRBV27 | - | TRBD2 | TGTGCCAGCAGTTTAGGGACTAGCGGCAACTACGAGCAGTACTTC | CASSLGTSGNYEQYF
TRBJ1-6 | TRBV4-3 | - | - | TGCGCCAGCAGCCAAGAGTGGCAGTATAATTCACCCCTCCACTTT | CASSQEWQYNSPLHF
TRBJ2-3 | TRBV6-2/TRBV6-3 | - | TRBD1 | TGTGCCAGCAGCCATTACCGCCGGACAGGGGTCGGGCAAACGCAGTATTTT | CASSHYRRTGVGQTQYF
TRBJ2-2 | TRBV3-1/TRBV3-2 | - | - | TGTGCCAGCAGCCAAGAGGGGGCTACCGGGGAGCTGTTTTTT | CASSQEGATGELFF
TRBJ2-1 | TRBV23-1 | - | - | TGCGCCAGCAGTCAATCGATTGGCGGACTTTACAATGAGCAGTTCTTC | CASSQSIGGLYNEQFF
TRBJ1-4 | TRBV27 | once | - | TGTGCCAGCAGCACCGGGGGGGGGTGGCCCGAAAAACTGTTTTTT | CASSTGGGWPEKLFF
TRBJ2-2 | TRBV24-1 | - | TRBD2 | TGTGCCACCAGTGATTTTGGGACTAGGGCGCAACGGGTCGCCGGGGAGCTGTTTTTT | CATSDFGTRAQRVAGELFF
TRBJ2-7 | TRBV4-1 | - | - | TGCGCCAGCAGCCAAGATAGCTACGAGCAGTACTTC | CASSQDSYEQYF
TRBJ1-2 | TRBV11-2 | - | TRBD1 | TGTGCCAGCAGCCTTCGACAGGGCGGCTATGGCTACACCTTC | CASSLRQGGYGYTF
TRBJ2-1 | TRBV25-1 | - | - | TGTGCCAGCAAGGAGGGAGCCTACAATGAGCAGTTCTTC | CASKEGAYNEQFF
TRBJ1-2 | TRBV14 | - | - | TGTGCCAGCAGCCAAGACGGGGGACTTCTAGCCTATGGCTACACCTTC | CASSQDGGLLAYGYTF
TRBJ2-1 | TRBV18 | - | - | TGTGCCAGCTCCCAAGCAGGAGCAGGGCCCAATGAGCAGTTCTTC | CASSQAGAGPNEQFF
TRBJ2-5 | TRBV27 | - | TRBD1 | TGTGCCAGCAGGCCCCGCAGGGGACAGGGGACCCAGTACTTC | CASRPRRGQGTQYF
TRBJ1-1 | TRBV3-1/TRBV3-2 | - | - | TGTGCCAGCAGCCAGGGAAGGGGCACTGAAGCTTTCTTT | CASSQGRGTEAFF
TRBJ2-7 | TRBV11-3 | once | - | TGTGCCAGCAGCTCACCAGTGTCCGACTACTACGAGCAGTACTTC | CASSSPVSDYYEQYF
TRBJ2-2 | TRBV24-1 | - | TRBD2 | TGTGCCACCAGCACTAGCGGGAGGGGAGGAACCGGGGAGCTGTTTTTT | CATSTSGRGGTGELFF
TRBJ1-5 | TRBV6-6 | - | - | TGTGCCAGCAGCACAACCGGGACACCTAATCAGCCCCAGCATTTT | CASSTTGTPNQPQHF
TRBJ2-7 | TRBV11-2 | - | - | TGTGCCAGCAGCTTCTCGGACAACTCCTACGAGCAGTACTTC | CASSFSDNSYEQYF
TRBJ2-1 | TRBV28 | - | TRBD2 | TGTGCCAGCGGGGACGCTAGCGGGAATAATGAGCAGTTCTTC | CASGDASGNNEQFF
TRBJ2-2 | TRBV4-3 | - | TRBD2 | TGCGCCAGCAGCCAAGACAGCGGGGTGAACACCGGGGAGCTGTTTTTT | CASSQDSGVNTGELFF
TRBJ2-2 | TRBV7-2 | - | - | TGTGCCAGCAGCTTATTCGGGCGGGACACCGGGGAGCTGTTTTTT | CASSLFGRDTGELFF
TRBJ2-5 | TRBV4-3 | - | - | TGCGCCAGCAGCCAAGAAGTCTCGGGATTGGGGATCCCTGAGACCCAGTACTTC | CASSQEVSGLGIPETQYF
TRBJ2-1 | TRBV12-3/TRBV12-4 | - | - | TGTGCCAGCAGTCCGGGACTGCTGGAGCAGTTCTTC | CASSPGLLEQFF
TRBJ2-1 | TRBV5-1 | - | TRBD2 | TGCGCCAGCAGCTTATTAATAGCGGGAACCAACTACAATGAGCAGTTCTTC | CASSLLIAGTNYNEQFF
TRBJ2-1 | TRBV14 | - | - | TGTGCCAGCAGCCAAGATGTAGGGAGCTCCTACAATGAGCAGTTCTTC | CASSQDVGSSYNEQFF
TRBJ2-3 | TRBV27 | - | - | TGTGCCAGCAGCCCCTTTAAAGCGGCGGGCACAGATACGCAGTATTTT | CASSPFKAAGTDTQYF
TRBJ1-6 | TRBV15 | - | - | TGTGCCACCAGCAGGATCCCGGGGGTTGTTAATTCACCCCTCCACTTT | CATSRIPGVVNSPLHF
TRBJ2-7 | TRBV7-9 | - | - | TGTGCCAGCAGCCTAATAACTCCTTACGAGCAGTACTTC | CASSLITPYEQYF
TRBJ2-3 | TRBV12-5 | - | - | TGTGCTAGTGGTTCTTCTATCGTCACAGATACGCAGTATTTT | CASGSSIVTDTQYF
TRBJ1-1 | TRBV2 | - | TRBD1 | TGTGCCAGCAGTGATCACAGGGGAACGAACACTGAAGCTTTCTTT | CASSDHRGTNTEAFF
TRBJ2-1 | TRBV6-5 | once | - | TGTGCCAGCACCGCTAGCAACTTCGGGAATGAGCAGTTCTTC | CASTASNFGNEQFF
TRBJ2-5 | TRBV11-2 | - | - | TGTGCCAGCAGCTTAGAAAGGGGCCTATCGCAAGAGACCCAGTACTTC | CASSLERGLSQETQYF
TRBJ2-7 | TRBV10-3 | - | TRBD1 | TGTGCCATCAGTGACCACCGACAGGGACGCGAGCAGTACTTC | CAISDHRQGREQYF
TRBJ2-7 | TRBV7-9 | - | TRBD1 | TGTGCCAGCAGCCGATTCCGGGACAGCGCCTACGAGCAGTACTTC | CASSRFRDSAYEQYF
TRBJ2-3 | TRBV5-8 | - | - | TGTGCCAGCAGACGACAAAAGCTTCTGGGGCTGTACACAGATACGCAGTATTTT | CASRRQKLLGLYTDTQYF
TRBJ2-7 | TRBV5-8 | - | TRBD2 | TGTGCCACCCGGGGACTAGCCTACGAGCAGTACTTC | CATRGLAYEQYF
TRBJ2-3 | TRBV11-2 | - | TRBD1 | TGTGCCAGCAGCTTCTCAGGGACAGGGGAGAGAGATACGCAGTATTTT | CASSFSGTGERDTQYF
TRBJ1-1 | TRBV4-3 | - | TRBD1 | TGCGCCAGCAGCCATGGGACAGGGGACACTGAAGCTTTCTTT | CASSHGTGDTEAFF
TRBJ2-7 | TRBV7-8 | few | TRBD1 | TGTGCCAGCAGCTCAGACAGGGTCGCGGAGCAGTACTTC | CASSSDRVAEQYF
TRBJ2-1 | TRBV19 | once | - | TGTGCCAGTAGTATTGACTCGAACCTACTGTACAATGAGCAGTTCTTC | CASSIDSNLLYNEQFF
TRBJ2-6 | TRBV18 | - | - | TGTGCCAGCCCCTCCCCGGGGGACTCTGGGGCCAACGTCCTGACTTTC | CASPSPGDSGANVLTF
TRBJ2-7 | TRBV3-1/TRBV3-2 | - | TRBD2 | TGTGCCAGCAGCCGGGGACTAGCGGGAGCTTTCTACGAGCAGTACTTC | CASSRGLAGAFYEQYF
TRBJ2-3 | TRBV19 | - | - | TGTGCCAGTAGTATTGGGGCGGAGATATCCACAGATACGCAGTATTTT | CASSIGAEISTDTQYF
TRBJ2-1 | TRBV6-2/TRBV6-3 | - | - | TGTGCCAGCAGTTATCTGCGGGACAATGAGCAGTTCTTC | CASSYLRDNEQFF